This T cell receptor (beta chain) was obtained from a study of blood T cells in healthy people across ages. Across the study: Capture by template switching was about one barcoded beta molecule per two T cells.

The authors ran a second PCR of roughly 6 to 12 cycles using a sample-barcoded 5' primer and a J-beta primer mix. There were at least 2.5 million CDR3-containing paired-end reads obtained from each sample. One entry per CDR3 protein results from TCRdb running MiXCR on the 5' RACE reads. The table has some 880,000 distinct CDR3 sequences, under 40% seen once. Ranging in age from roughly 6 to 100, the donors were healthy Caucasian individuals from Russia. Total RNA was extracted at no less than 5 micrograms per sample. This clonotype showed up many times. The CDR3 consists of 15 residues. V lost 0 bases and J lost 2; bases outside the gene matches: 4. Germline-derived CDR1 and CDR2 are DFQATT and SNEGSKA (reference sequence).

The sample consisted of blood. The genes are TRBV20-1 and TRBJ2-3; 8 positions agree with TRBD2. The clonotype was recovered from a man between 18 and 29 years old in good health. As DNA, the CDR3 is TGCAGTGCTAGAGATCCCGGGGGGGTCACAGATACGCAGTATTTT. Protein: CSARDPGGVTDTQYF.